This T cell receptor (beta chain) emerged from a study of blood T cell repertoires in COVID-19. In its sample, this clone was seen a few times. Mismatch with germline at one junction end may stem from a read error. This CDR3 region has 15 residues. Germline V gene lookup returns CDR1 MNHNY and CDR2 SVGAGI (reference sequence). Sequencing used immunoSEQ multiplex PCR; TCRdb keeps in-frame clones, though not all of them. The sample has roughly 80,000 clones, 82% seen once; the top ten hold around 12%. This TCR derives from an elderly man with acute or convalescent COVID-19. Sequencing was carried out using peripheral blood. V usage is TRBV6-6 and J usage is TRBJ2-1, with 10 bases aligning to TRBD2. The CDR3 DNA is TGTGCCAGCAGTTCGACTAGCGGGTCCTCCAATGAGCAGTTCTTC. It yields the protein CASSSTSGSSNEQFF.